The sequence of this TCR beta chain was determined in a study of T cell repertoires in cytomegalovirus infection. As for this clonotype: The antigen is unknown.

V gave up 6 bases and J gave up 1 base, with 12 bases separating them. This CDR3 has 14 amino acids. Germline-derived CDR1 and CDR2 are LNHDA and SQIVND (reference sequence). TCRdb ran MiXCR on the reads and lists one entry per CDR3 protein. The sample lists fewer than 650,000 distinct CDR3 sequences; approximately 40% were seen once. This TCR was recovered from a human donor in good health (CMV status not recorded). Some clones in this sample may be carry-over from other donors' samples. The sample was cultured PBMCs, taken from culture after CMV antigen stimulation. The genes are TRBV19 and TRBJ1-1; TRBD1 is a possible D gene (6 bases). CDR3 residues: CASRSGTPNTEAFF. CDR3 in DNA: TGTGCCAGTAGGTCCGGGACACCGAACACTGAAGCTTTCTTT.